The 11 T cell receptor beta chains below come from one sample, sequenced in a study of response to subunit inactivated influenza vaccine. Via MiXCR, TCRdb re-called the RT-PCR reads, giving one row per CDR3 protein. The sample has 550,000 to 600,000 distinct CDR3 sequences, 12% seen once. Sequencing used PBMCs from blood, obtained on the day of vaccination. The receptors derive from a man aged 45-60 years who received an inactivated influenza vaccine.

The J gene is TRBJ2-7, the V gene TRBV13, with 7 positions matching TRBD1. This CDR3 has 14 residues. Losses at the gene ends were 5 bases for V and 2 bases for J; bases not matched to a gene: 6. Germline V lookup: CDR1 PRHDT, CDR2 FYEKMQ (reference sequence). CDR3 nucleotide sequence: TGTGCCAGCAGCAGAACAGGGGCCACCTACGAGCAGTACTTC. This translates into CASSRTGATYEQYF. The entire variable domain, with the rest obtained from reference TRBV13 and TRBJ2-7, is as follows: AAGVIQSPRHLIKEKRETATLKCYPIPRHDTVYWYQQGPGQDPQFLISFYEKMQSDKGSIPDRFSAQQFSDYHSELNMSSLELGDSALYFCASSRTGATYEQYFGPGTRLTVT.

The CDR3 nucleotides read TGTGCCAGCTCACCCTCCAGGGGCGTGCAGTACTTC. Its translation is CASSPSRGVQYF. The chain is built from TRBV18 and TRBJ2-7; possibly TRBD1 for D (6 bases). V was cut by 3 bases and J by 9 bases, with 12 bases left in between. CDR1 KGHSH and CDR2 LQKENI come from the germline V gene. This CDR3 comprises 12 residues.

There are a few counts of this clonotype. The chain links TRBV4-3 to TRBJ2-5, with D perhaps matching TRBD1 or TRBD2 (5 bases each). CDR3 size: 14 residues. Germline lookup yields CDR1 LGHNA and CDR2 YSLEER. V was trimmed by 4 bases and J by 4 bases, leaving 13 bases between them. This CDR3 reads CASSLTVGGETQYF. The CDR3, as DNA: TGCGCCAGCAGCCTTACAGTTGGGGGAGAGACCCAGTACTTC.

In this sample, this clonotype turned up a few times. This sequence joins TRBV6-5 and TRBJ2-7; TRBD2 matches at 10 bases. The CDR3 covers 16 residues. The germline gives CDR1 MNHEY, CDR2 SVGAGI. V lost 2 bases, J lost 3 bases, and 7 bases stayed unmatched. The CDR3 DNA follows: TGTGCCAGCAGTTACACCCTATCTAGCGGGGGCTACGAGCAGTACTTC. Translation: CASSYTLSSGGYEQYF.

This clonotype was counted between two and nine times. V usage is TRBV4-2 and J usage is TRBJ2-2; 11 bases are shared with TRBD2. The CDR3 sequence is 19 residues long. After removal of 0 bases from V and 5 bases from J, the junction contained 11 bases not matched to a gene. Germline loops: CDR1 LGHNA, CDR2 YNFKEQ. The CDR3 sequence: CASSQDGVVGTSGTGELFF. CDR3 nucleotides: TGTGCCAGCAGCCAAGATGGCGTAGTGGGGACTAGCGGAACCGGGGAGCTGTTTTTT.

This clonotype appeared many times. The CDR3 DNA is TGTGCCAGCAGTTACGCTGGGGGGAGCACAGATACGCAGTATTTT. This gives the protein CASSYAGGSTDTQYF. The chain is built from TRBV6-7 and TRBJ2-3; D is perhaps TRBD2 (6 bases). TRBV6-7 is noted as an ORF with a role that remains uncertain. Between the trimmed V and J ends, which lost 2 bases and 0 bases, there was a span of 9 bases. The CDR3 runs 15 residues.

This sequence joins TRBV20-1 and TRBJ1-5, with D hard to call. Trimming removed 3 bases from V and 5 bases from J, with 8 bases in between. Germline CDR1 DFQATT, CDR2 SNEGSKA (reference sequence). CDR3 length: 12 amino acids. CDR3 region: CSARDRDQPQHF. CDR3 bases: TGCAGTGCTAGGGACCGCGATCAGCCCCAGCATTTT.

The chain has TRBV29-1 and TRBJ2-2; D gene unclear. V dropped 4 bases and J dropped 0 bases, with 6 bases sitting between them. The germline V gene has CDR1 SQVTM and CDR2 ANQGSEA. This CDR3 has 13 residues. The CDR3 coding sequence is TGCAGCGTTGCATTCGCGAACACCGGGGAGCTGTTTTTT. It translates to CSVAFANTGELFF.

V gene TRBV12-3 or TRBV12-4 combines with J gene TRBJ2-3; TRBD2 aligns across 9 bases. This CDR3 is 14 amino acids long. V lost 6 bases and J lost 4; bases outside the gene matches: 5. The CDR3 sequence is CASSNSGGSDTQYF. The CDR3 DNA is TGTGCCAGCAGCAATAGCGGGGGTTCAGATACGCAGTATTTT.

This clonotype was seen a few times. The chain has TRBV7-2 and TRBJ2-3, with 7 bases that match TRBD1. Germline V gene lookup returns CDR1 SGHTA and CDR2 FQGNSA. V lost 2 bases and J lost 0; bases outside the gene matches: 5. CDR3 length equals 16 residues. The CDR3 DNA reads TGTGCCAGCAGCTTACAAAGGACAGGTAGCACAGATACGCAGTATTTT. This sequence encodes CASSLQRTGSTDTQYF.

A few counts support this clonotype. The chain is built from TRBV20-1 and TRBJ1-5; no definite D call. The germline V gene has CDR1 DFQATT and CDR2 SNEGSKA (reference sequence). The CDR3 loop spans 14 amino acids. Trimming shortened V by 2 bases and J by 7 bases, and 15 bases separated the two germline ends. The CDR3 DNA sequence: TGCAGTGCTAGACCCGGCCCCGCAAGCCAGCCCCAGCATTTT. It is translated as CSARPGPASQPQHF.